The rows below give T cell receptor beta chains drawn from one sample of a study of technical replicates of blood from several donors. Sequencing used immunoSEQ multiplex PCR; TCRdb keeps in-frame clones, though not all of them. Of tens of thousands of clones listed, around nine tenths were seen once; the top ten hold about 4.7%. The sequenced sample was PBMCs. These receptors came from a human donor in good health. Some clones in this sample may be carry-over from other donors' samples. The CDR3 runs from the conserved cysteine through the conserved F or W. Fields, in order: CDR3 protein, CDR3 DNA, V gene, D gene, clone size, CDR3 length, J gene. A D gene is named only where the DNA matches it firmly. Clone size is stated in some rows and not others, as once, few, many or a class when expanded.

CDR3: CASSYPRDFYNEQFF
DNA: TGTGCCAGCAGCTACCCTCGGGACTTCTACAATGAGCAGTTCTTC
V: TRBV5-4
D: .
size: .
length: 15
J: TRBJ2-1

CDR3: CASSLEAGGWYF
DNA: TGTGCCAGCAGCTTAGAAGCGGGGGGTTGGTATTTT
V: TRBV7-2
D: TRBD2
size: .
length: 12
J: TRBJ2-3

CDR3: CASIAGLAGEETQYF
DNA: TGTGCCAGCATTGCGGGACTAGCGGGAGAAGAGACCCAGTACTTC
V: TRBV5-5
D: TRBD2
size: .
length: 15
J: TRBJ2-5

CDR3: CASSLHKSPLHF
DNA: TGTGCCAGCAGCTTGCACAAATCGCCCCTCCACTTT
V: TRBV5-8
D: .
size: .
length: 12
J: TRBJ1-6

CDR3: CASSLGVAGMNTGELFF
DNA: TGTGCCAGCAGCTTAGGCGTAGCGGGGATGAACACCGGGGAGCTGTTTTTT
V: TRBV7-6
D: TRBD2
size: .
length: 17
J: TRBJ2-2

CDR3: CASSVRQGAHYEQYF
DNA: TGTGCCAGCAGCGTCCGACAGGGGGCCCACTACGAGCAGTACTTC
V: TRBV7-2
D: TRBD1
size: .
length: 15
J: TRBJ2-7

CDR3: CASSRGYEQYF
DNA: TGTGCCAGTAGTCGGGGATACGAGCAGTACTTC
V: TRBV19
D: .
size: .
length: 11
J: TRBJ2-7

CDR3: CAWSRGSGNTIYF
DNA: TGTGCCTGGAGTAGGGGCTCTGGAAACACCATATATTTT
V: TRBV30
D: .
size: .
length: 13
J: TRBJ1-3

CDR3: CASSKGLARIGEQFF
DNA: TGTGCCAGCAGCAAGGGACTAGCACGAATTGGTGAGCAGTTCTTC
V: TRBV7-3
D: TRBD2
size: .
length: 15
J: TRBJ2-1

CDR3: CASSLGQYKGYEQYF
DNA: TGTGCCAGTAGTTTGGGACAATACAAGGGCTACGAGCAGTACTTC
V: TRBV19
D: .
size: .
length: 15
J: TRBJ2-7

CDR3: CASSRSGGDWNEQYF
DNA: TGTGCCAGCAGTCGTAGCGGGGGGGATTGGAACGAGCAGTACTTC
V: TRBV7-2
D: TRBD2
size: .
length: 15
J: TRBJ2-7

CDR3: CASSEGQGSGANVLTF
DNA: TGTGCCAGCAGCGAGGGACAGGGCTCTGGGGCCAACGTCCTGACTTTC
V: TRBV7-3
D: TRBD1
size: .
length: 16
J: TRBJ2-6

CDR3: CASRKGQGSPEQYF
DNA: TGTGCCAGCAGGAAGGGACAGGGCTCCCCGGAGCAGTACTTC
V: TRBV2
D: TRBD1
size: .
length: 14
J: TRBJ2-7

CDR3: CASSLAGGRRTEAFF
DNA: TGTGCCAGCAGCTTAGCCGGAGGGAGGCGGACTGAAGCTTTCTTT
V: TRBV7-9
D: .
size: few
length: 15
J: TRBJ1-1

CDR3: CASSPPDRAGEQYF
DNA: TGCGCCAGCAGCCCTCCGGACAGGGCGGGCGAGCAGTACTTC
V: TRBV5-1
D: TRBD1
size: .
length: 14
J: TRBJ2-7

CDR3: CASSLVAGVETQYF
DNA: TGTGCCAGCAGCTTAGTTGCCGGTGTAGAGACCCAGTACTTC
V: TRBV7-2
D: .
size: .
length: 14
J: TRBJ2-5

CDR3: CASSLGQGAYEQYF
DNA: TGCGCCAGCAGCTTGGGACAGGGGGCCTACGAGCAGTACTTC
V: TRBV5-1
D: TRBD1
size: .
length: 14
J: TRBJ2-7

CDR3: CASSFTWSNQPQHF
DNA: TGTGCCAGCAGCTTTACATGGAGCAATCAGCCCCAGCATTTT
V: TRBV7-9
D: .
size: few
length: 14
J: TRBJ1-5

CDR3: CASSPRGESSYGYTF
DNA: TGTGCCAGCAGCCCTCGTGGAGAGAGTAGTTATGGCTACACCTTC
V: TRBV6-1
D: .
size: .
length: 15
J: TRBJ1-2

CDR3: CASSLAGGAETQYF
DNA: TGTGCCAGCAGCTTAGCGGGTGGGGCAGAGACCCAGTACTTC
V: TRBV7-7
D: .
size: .
length: 14
J: TRBJ2-5

CDR3: CASSPAPGTNQPQHF
DNA: TGTGCCAGCAGTCCTGCCCCAGGAACTAATCAGCCCCAGCATTTT
V: TRBV7-8
D: .
size: .
length: 15
J: TRBJ1-5

CDR3: CASSLISSTDTQYF
DNA: TGTGCCAGCAGCTTAATCTCTAGCACAGATACGCAGTATTTT
V: TRBV7-3
D: .
size: few
length: 14
J: TRBJ2-3

CDR3: CASRPSGGAGDTQYF
DNA: TGTGCCAGCAGGCCTAGCGGGGGGGCCGGAGATACGCAGTATTTT
V: TRBV2
D: TRBD2
size: .
length: 15
J: TRBJ2-3

CDR3: CASSPTGGTTNEKLFF
DNA: TGCGCCAGCAGCCCAACAGGGGGAACAACTAATGAAAAACTGTTTTTT
V: TRBV4-3
D: TRBD1
size: .
length: 16
J: TRBJ1-4

CDR3: CASSLGLADYNEQFF
DNA: TGTGCCAGCAGCTTAGGGCTAGCGGATTACAATGAGCAGTTCTTC
V: TRBV7-8
D: TRBD2
size: .
length: 15
J: TRBJ2-1

CDR3: CASSKRGSGKTGELFF
DNA: TGTGCCAGCAGCAAACGGGGGAGCGGGAAAACCGGGGAGCTGTTTTTT
V: TRBV7-9
D: TRBD2
size: .
length: 16
J: TRBJ2-2

CDR3: CASSYTGGTETQYF
DNA: TGTGCCAGCAGTTACACAGGGGGAACGGAGACCCAGTACTTC
V: TRBV6-5
D: TRBD1
size: .
length: 14
J: TRBJ2-5

CDR3: CASSAGTSGGLGEQYF
DNA: TGTGCCAGCAGCGCGGGGACTAGCGGGGGGTTAGGGGAGCAGTACTTC
V: TRBV9
D: TRBD2
size: .
length: 16
J: TRBJ2-7

CDR3: CATSRGASGTGGEKLFF
DNA: TGTGCCACCAGCAGGGGAGCCTCCGGGACAGGGGGGGAAAAACTGTTTTTT
V: TRBV15
D: TRBD1
size: .
length: 17
J: TRBJ1-4

CDR3: CASSQVATGQNPLHF
DNA: TGCGCCAGCAGCCAAGTGGCGACAGGGCAAAATCCCCTCCACTTT
V: TRBV4-3
D: TRBD1
size: few
length: 15
J: TRBJ1-6

CDR3: CASSDIGEAEAFF
DNA: TGTGCCAGCTCCGATATCGGGGAAGCTGAAGCTTTCTTT
V: TRBV14
D: .
size: .
length: 13
J: TRBJ1-1

CDR3: CAMASGGPYEQYF
DNA: TGTGCCATGGCTAGCGGGGGCCCCTACGAGCAGTACTTC
V: TRBV10-3
D: TRBD2
size: .
length: 13
J: TRBJ2-7

CDR3: CASSLGATSGTDTQYF
DNA: TGTGCCAGCAGCTTAGGTGCGACTAGCGGTACAGATACGCAGTATTTT
V: TRBV11-3
D: TRBD2
size: .
length: 16
J: TRBJ2-3

CDR3: CASSEAPGLHYEQYF
DNA: TGTGCCAGCAGTGAAGCCCCAGGGCTCCACTACGAGCAGTACTTC
V: TRBV2
D: .
size: .
length: 15
J: TRBJ2-7

CDR3: CASSLTGGLDGYTF
DNA: TGTGCCAGCAGCCTGACAGGGGGCCTAGATGGCTACACCTTC
V: TRBV27
D: TRBD1
size: .
length: 14
J: TRBJ1-2

CDR3: CASSLRQGAWVDTQYF
DNA: TGTGCCAGCAGCCTCAGACAGGGGGCTTGGGTAGATACGCAGTATTTT
V: TRBV11-2
D: TRBD1
size: .
length: 16
J: TRBJ2-3

CDR3: CASSLAAGGTYEQYF
DNA: TGTGCCAGCAGCTTAGCGGCGGGAGGGACCTACGAGCAGTACTTC
V: TRBV7-9
D: TRBD2
size: .
length: 15
J: TRBJ2-7

CDR3: CASSPRGDYGYTF
DNA: TGCGCCAGCAGCCCCAGGGGGGACTATGGCTACACCTTC
V: TRBV5-1
D: TRBD1
size: .
length: 13
J: TRBJ1-2

CDR3: CASSLNSQGSNQPQHF
DNA: TGTGCCAGCAGTTTAAATAGCCAGGGCAGCAATCAGCCCCAGCATTTT
V: TRBV27
D: .
size: .
length: 16
J: TRBJ1-5

CDR3: CASSLLTPEDEKLFF
DNA: TGTGCCAGCAGCTTACTGACGCCTGAGGATGAAAAACTGTTTTTT
V: TRBV7-9
D: .
size: .
length: 15
J: TRBJ1-4

CDR3: CATVLQLAGYGYTF
DNA: TGTGCCACCGTTCTACAGTTGGCGGGTTATGGCTACACCTTC
V: TRBV2
D: .
size: .
length: 14
J: TRBJ1-2

CDR3: CASSLGSYYRSSGNTIYF
DNA: TGTGCCAGCAGCTTAGGGAGTTATTATCGCTCCTCTGGAAACACCATATATTTT
V: TRBV7-9
D: .
size: .
length: 18
J: TRBJ1-3

CDR3: CASSDPGQGGGYTF
DNA: TGTGCCAGCAGCGATCCGGGACAGGGAGGTGGCTACACCTTC
V: TRBV7-3
D: TRBD1
size: .
length: 14
J: TRBJ1-2

CDR3: CASSFSGSTSEQYF
DNA: TGTGCCAGCAGCTTTTCCGGTAGCACTAGCGAGCAGTACTTC
V: TRBV11-2
D: .
size: .
length: 14
J: TRBJ2-7

CDR3: CASSPTGAPEAFF
DNA: TGTGCCAGCAGCCCTACAGGGGCCCCTGAAGCTTTCTTT
V: TRBV7-9
D: TRBD1
size: .
length: 13
J: TRBJ1-1

CDR3: CASSRDRERLFF
DNA: TGCGCCAGCAGCCGAGACAGGGAAAGACTGTTTTTT
V: TRBV5-1
D: TRBD1
size: .
length: 12
J: TRBJ1-4

CDR3: CAWSGGQGLNNEKLFF
DNA: TGTGCCTGGAGTGGGGGACAGGGCCTAAATAATGAAAAACTGTTTTTT
V: TRBV30
D: TRBD1
size: .
length: 16
J: TRBJ1-4

CDR3: CASSLALTSGPRGGGEQYF
DNA: TGTGCCAGCAGCTTAGCGCTTACTAGCGGGCCGCGGGGAGGGGGAGAGCAGTACTTC
V: TRBV7-2
D: TRBD2
size: .
length: 19
J: TRBJ2-7

CDR3: CASSQGRQFATNEKLFF
DNA: TGCGCCAGCAGCCAAGGCCGACAGTTTGCAACTAATGAAAAACTGTTTTTT
V: TRBV4-3
D: .
size: .
length: 17
J: TRBJ1-4

CDR3: CASSHMFSSTQYF
DNA: TGTGCCAGCAGCCACATGTTTTCGTCTACGCAGTATTTT
V: TRBV11-3
D: .
size: .
length: 13
J: TRBJ2-3

CDR3: CASSPSSWRGSTDTQYF
DNA: TGTGCCAGCAGCCCTAGTTCTTGGCGGGGCAGCACAGATACGCAGTATTTT
V: TRBV9
D: .
size: .
length: 17
J: TRBJ2-3

CDR3: CATALLASTDTQYF
DNA: TGTGCCACCGCTCTTCTGGCTAGCACAGATACGCAGTATTTT
V: TRBV6-1
D: .
size: .
length: 14
J: TRBJ2-3

CDR3: CASSLNRVGVAKNIQYF
DNA: TGTGCCAGCAGCCTAAACAGGGTGGGGGTAGCCAAAAACATTCAGTACTTC
V: TRBV5-6
D: .
size: .
length: 17
J: TRBJ2-4

CDR3: CASRHIGGNSLTYEQYF
DNA: TGTGCAAGTCGCCACATCGGGGGGAATAGTTTGACCTACGAGCAGTACTTC
V: TRBV12-2
D: .
size: once
length: 17
J: TRBJ2-7

CDR3: CASSQGGGGGQPQHF
DNA: TGCGCCAGCAGTCAAGGAGGGGGGGGAGGCCAGCCCCAGCATTTT
V: TRBV4-1
D: .
size: once
length: 15
J: TRBJ1-5

CDR3: CASSQRGTPTNEKLFF
DNA: TGCGCCAGCAGTCAAAGGGGGACACCAACTAATGAAAAACTGTTTTTT
V: TRBV23-1
D: .
size: .
length: 16
J: TRBJ1-4

CDR3: CASSQGAAQGADEQYF
DNA: TGTGCCAGCAGCCAAGGGGCAGCACAGGGGGCGGACGAGCAGTACTTC
V: TRBV4-2
D: TRBD1
size: few
length: 16
J: TRBJ2-7

CDR3: CSASAEGTQYF
DNA: TGCAGTGCTAGCGCTGAGGGGACCCAGTACTTC
V: TRBV20-1
D: .
size: .
length: 11
J: TRBJ2-5

CDR3: CASSVDRDQPQHF
DNA: TGTGCCAGCAGTGTAGACAGGGATCAGCCCCAGCATTTT
V: TRBV6-1
D: TRBD1
size: .
length: 13
J: TRBJ1-5